This T cell receptor beta chain was retrieved from a study of OX40 agonist ivuxolimab in advanced cancers. Regarding the complete study: Ivuxolimab was an agonistic, fully human IgG2 monoclonal antibody directed against OX40 (CD134), a costimulatory receptor. Intravenous ivuxolimab was administered to patients every 2 weeks at six dose levels: 0.01, 0.1, 0.3, 1.5, 3 and 10 mg/kg. Of the roughly 52 dose-escalation patients, hepatocellular carcinoma was present in 19, melanoma in approximately 15, renal cell carcinoma in 9 and head and neck cancer in 9. A male proportion of under 85% and a mean age of around 60 years, ranging from 23 to 79, were recorded for the dose-escalation cohort. Patients were allowed to have had prior anti-PD-1, anti-PD-L1 or anti-CTLA-4 therapy, and around 40% of the dose-escalation patients had previously received checkpoint inhibitors. Partial responses occurred in three dose-escalation patients, of whom one had hepatocellular carcinoma and two had cutaneous melanoma. Peripheral TCRbeta sequencing aimed to test whether ivuxolimab altered TCR sequence diversity and caused clonal T-cell expansion. The monotherapy dose-escalation portion (N ≈ 57 patients) of the phase I ivuxolimab trial is reported in the paper. On the study overall, not on this receptor specifically: In the 0.1-3.0 mg/kg groups, partial responders were among the patients with the lowest normalized peripheral clonal expansion, particularly in CD8+ T cells. On average, CD8+ T cells showed more expanded clones than CD4+ T cells after ivuxolimab. Low levels of normalized T-cell clonal expansion were also seen in some patients who did not respond. At doses from 0.1 to 3.0 mg/kg, clonal expansion was seen in both CD4+ and CD8+ blood T cells between baseline and week 6. Which antigens the clonally expanded peripheral T cells were specific for was not determined.

CDR1 and CDR2 are read off the germline V gene (reference sequence) as MNHEY and SMNVEV. V is cut by 2 bases and J by 5 bases, and the space between the germline ends is 16 bases. From its cysteine to its phenylalanine, the CDR3 spans 15 amino acids. Of all the DNA, just the CDR3 is kept, 45 bases in frame from base 1. To note about this clone: Which antigen it targets is not known. The input lacks base qualities; no much larger clone sits a single base away.

The trial excluded patients who had a history of autoimmune disease or were on systemic immunosuppression. In every dose cohort, peripheral blood was drawn for TCR sequencing at baseline, cycle 4 day 1, and cycle 7 day 1. The samples were drawn from a first-in-human, open-label, multicenter phase I dose-escalation trial of ivuxolimab. Adults with locally advanced or metastatic melanoma, renal cell carcinoma, hepatocellular carcinoma or head and neck squamous cell carcinoma were enrolled in the trial. Before TCR sequencing, CD4+ T cells and CD8+ T cells were sorted from peripheral blood as separate populations. For sequencing of the TCRbeta CDR3 region, genomic DNA was extracted from the sorted cells. TCRbeta CDR3 regions were sequenced using the immunoSEQ Assay. TCRdb took over this immuneACCESS table, retaining in-frame rearrangements with V and J assigned. Such tables are incomplete; in checked studies, under half of the missing clones stem from an unresolved V gene, and the remainder is unexplained. The sample table holds tens of thousands of clones, of which about 81% were seen once. The top ten clones comprise around 7.8% of the sample.

This chain joins TRBV27 to TRBJ2-7, with the D gene possibly TRBD1 or TRBD2, each one fitting 5 bases. The sequence was obtained from an adult with an advanced solid tumor such as melanoma, head and neck, liver or kidney cancer. Material: CD4+ or CD8+ T cells sorted from blood, obtained in a trial of the OX40 agonist ivuxolimab. The nucleotide sequence reads as follows: TGTGCCAGCAGTTTAGGGTATGGGGGATCCAACGAGCAGTACTTC. This sequence encodes CASSLGYGGSNEQYF.